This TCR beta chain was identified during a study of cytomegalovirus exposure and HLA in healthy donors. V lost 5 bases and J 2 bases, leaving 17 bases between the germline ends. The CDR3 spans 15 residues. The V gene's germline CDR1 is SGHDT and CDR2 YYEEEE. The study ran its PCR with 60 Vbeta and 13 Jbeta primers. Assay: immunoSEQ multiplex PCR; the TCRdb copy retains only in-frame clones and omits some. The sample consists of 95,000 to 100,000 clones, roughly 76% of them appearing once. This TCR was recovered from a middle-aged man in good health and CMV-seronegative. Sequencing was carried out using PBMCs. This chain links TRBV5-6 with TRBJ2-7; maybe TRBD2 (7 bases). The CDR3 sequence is CASRGGLAEAYEQYF. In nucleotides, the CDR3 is TGTGCCAGCAGAGGGGGGCTAGCGGAGGCCTACGAGCAGTACTTC.